Shown below are 10 T cell receptor beta chains from a single sample sequenced in a study of OX40 agonist ivuxolimab in advanced cancers. Data came from immunoSEQ multiplex PCR; TCRdb stores just in-frame clones and leaves some out. The sample carries 30,000 to 35,000 clones, approximately 91% recorded once. The sequencing used CD4+ or CD8+ T cells sorted from blood, collected in a trial of the OX40 agonist ivuxolimab. The receptors stem from an adult with an advanced solid tumor such as melanoma, head and neck, liver or kidney cancer.

The genes are TRBV2 and TRBJ1-5, with D possibly being TRBD1 (6 bases). The CDR3 is 16 residues long. From germline, CDR1 is SNHLY and CDR2 FYNNEI. V shed 5 bases and J shed 0 bases, with 14 bases lying between them. In DNA, the CDR3 is TGTGCCAGCAGTTTTACCAGGGGTTATAGCAATCAGCCCCAGCATTTT. Its protein is CASSFTRGYSNQPQHF.

The rearrangement uses TRBV7-2 and TRBJ2-1, with 11 bases fitting TRBD2. There are 17 residues in the CDR3. The J segment lost 1 base and the V segment lost 4 bases, leaving 6 bases of the junction unmatched. The germline CDR1 and CDR2 sequences are SGHTA and FQGNSA. This CDR3 reads CASSSTSGEGSYNEQFF. The CDR3 bases are TGTGCCAGCAGCTCGACTAGCGGGGAGGGGTCCTACAATGAGCAGTTCTTC.

The chain recombines TRBV9 with TRBJ2-5; D is tentatively TRBD1 or TRBD2 (5 bases each). CDR1 and CDR2 from the germline V gene are SGDLS and YYNGEE. This CDR3 has 14 amino acids. V was clipped by 0 bases and J by 4 bases, with 10 bases between them. The CDR3 region is CASSVDGTPETQYF. CDR3 DNA: TGTGCCAGCAGCGTAGATGGGACCCCAGAGACCCAGTACTTC.

This chain joins TRBV7-9 and TRBJ2-1; D perhaps matches TRBD2 (5 bases). Trimming cost V 1 base and J 8 bases, with 12 bases left between them. The CDR3 has 14 amino acids. Germline V gene sequence: CDR1 SEHNR, CDR2 FQNEAQ (reference sequence). The CDR3 DNA follows: TGTGCCAGCAGCTTAGTTTGGTCCGGGGATGAGCAGTTCTTC. Translation gives CASSLVWSGDEQFF.

The V call is TRBV7-6, the J call TRBJ2-2; D unresolved. This CDR3 has 14 residues. With 4 bases removed from V and 6 bases from J, the gap between germline ends came to 12 bases. Germline CDR1 and CDR2: SGHVS and FNYEAQ. For the CDR3, the DNA is TGTGCCAGCAGCTCCGCGACCGAAGCCGGGGAGCTGTTTTTT. Translated: CASSSATEAGELFF.

This clone has just one count. J is TRBJ2-5 and V is TRBV7-3, with TRBD2 matching over 8 bases. V lost 5 bases and J lost 4; bases outside the gene matches: 12. CDR3 size: 16 residues. In germline, CDR1 is SGHTA, CDR2 FQGTGA. Written as DNA, the CDR3 is TGTGCCAGCAGCCCATTGGGGCTAGCGGGTGGAGAGACCCAGTACTTC. Protein: CASSPLGLAGGETQYF.

This clone was counted a single time. This sequence joins TRBV7-9 and TRBJ2-1; D unresolved. V dropped 3 bases and J dropped 0 bases, with 9 bases sitting between them. CDR3 size: 15 residues. CDR1 SEHNR and CDR2 FQNEAQ come from the germline V gene (reference sequence). In nucleotides, the CDR3 is TGTGCCAGCAGCTTGGGTGGGAACTCCTACAATGAGCAGTTCTTC. Its translation is CASSLGGNSYNEQFF.

This chain links TRBV13 with TRBJ2-7; D is perhaps TRBD1 (7 bases). The CDR3 runs 17 residues. Germline V gene data show CDR1 as PRHDT and CDR2 as FYEKMQ (reference sequence). Trimming took off 0 bases at V and 4 bases at J, with 19 bases between the two ends. The CDR3 protein is CASSLGLRQGGAYEQYF. The CDR3 DNA follows: TGTGCCAGCAGCTTAGGCCTAAGACAGGGAGGTGCGTACGAGCAGTACTTC.

This chain links TRBV5-6 with TRBJ1-4, with D uncertain. Germline values: CDR1 SGHDT, CDR2 YYEEEE. With 1 base removed from V and 4 bases from J, the gap between germline ends came to 17 bases. The CDR3 is made up of 17 amino acids. The CDR3 protein is CASSLSEGGAFNEKLFF. Here the CDR3 DNA reads TGTGCCAGCAGCTTGTCGGAGGGAGGTGCATTTAATGAAAAACTGTTTTTT. The full variable domain, completed using reference TRBV5-6 and TRBJ1-4, is DAGVTQSPTHLIKTRGQQVTLRCSPKSGHDTVSWYQQALGQGPQFIFQYYEEEERQRGNFPDRFSGHQFPNYSSELNVNALLLGDSALYLCASSLSEGGAFNEKLFFGSGTQLSVL.

The chain's CDR3 is CASSLVPGARYNEQFF. Written as DNA, the CDR3 is TGCGCCAGCAGCTTGGTCCCGGGAGCCCGATACAATGAGCAGTTCTTC. The V gene is TRBV5-1, the J gene TRBJ2-1; the D gene is possibly TRBD2 (6 bases). V gave up 0 bases and J gave up 4 bases, with 14 bases separating them. CDR1 and CDR2 from the germline V gene are SGHRS and YFSETQ. The CDR3 contains 16 residues.